The clone carrying this TCR beta chain showed up just once. Its cognate antigen is unknown. These data belong to a study of graft-versus-host responses after intestinal transplantation. Looking at the study overall: Anti-thymocyte globulin served as induction for all recipients, who then took tacrolimus and steroids for three to four years.

Study-level results: Researchers found GvH clones in recipient marrow, and some showed up first in ileum or blood. Within allografts, high graft-versus-host to host-versus-graft clonal ratios were seen among patients with graft-donor T cell macrochimerism.

Looked up from germline, CDR1 is MNHEY and CDR2 is SVGAGI. V was shortened by 7 bases and J by 5 bases, with 14 bases between the two germline ends. The CDR3 is made up of 13 amino acids. Profiling relied on immunoSEQ multiplex PCR, and the TCRdb table lists in-frame clones only, not all of them. The table includes some 39,000 clones, 90% to 95% detected once. The genes are TRBV6-5 and TRBJ1-1; possible D gene TRBD1, 5 bases. Sequences were derived from unstimulated CD8+ T cells sorted from spleen or lymph node cells, sampled before transplant. The clonotype originates from a human donor who was the organ donor for an intestinal transplant. CDR3 nucleotides: TGTGCCAGCAAGACGGGGGGAGGGACTGAAGCTTTCTTT. This gives the protein CASKTGGGTEAFF.